This entry describes one T cell receptor beta chain. CDR3 length equals 15 residues. With 8 bases removed from V and 2 bases from J, the gap between germline ends came to 18 bases. Germline V CDR1 and CDR2: MDHEN, SYDVKM. These data are taken from a study of shared clonotypes between healthy human individuals. The method was immunoSEQ multiplex PCR; TCRdb's version includes in-frame clones alone and lacks a portion of them. Of hundreds of thousands of clones detected, over 65% appear once; the ten largest clones hold approximately 1.8%. Sequencing was done on a sample of memory CD4+ T cells sorted from blood. Subset indicated: CD45RA-negative fraction. This rearrangement joins TRBV28 to TRBJ1-1; tentative D call: TRBD1 (5 bases). The TCR was taken from a woman aged 25-40 years in good health. CDR3 amino acids: CASGRSGRKNTEAFF. Here the CDR3 DNA reads TGTGCCAGCGGACGATCGGGACGTAAAAACACTGAAGCTTTCTTT. The variable domain in full, completed from reference TRBV28 and TRBJ1-1, reads DVKVTQSSRYLVKRTGEKVFLECVQDMDHENMFWYRQDPGLGLRLIYFSYDVKMKEKGDIPEGYSVSREKKERFSLILESASTNQTSMYLCASGRSGRKNTEAFFGQGTRLTVV.